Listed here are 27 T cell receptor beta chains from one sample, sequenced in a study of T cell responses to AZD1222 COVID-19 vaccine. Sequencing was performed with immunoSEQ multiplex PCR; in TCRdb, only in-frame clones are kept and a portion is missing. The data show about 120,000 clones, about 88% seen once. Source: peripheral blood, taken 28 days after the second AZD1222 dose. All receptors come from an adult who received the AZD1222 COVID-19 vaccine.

DNA for the CDR3: TGTGCCATCAGTGATTACGCCGGGACAGAGTACGAGCAGTACTTC. It encodes CAISDYAGTEYEQYF. The J gene is TRBJ2-7, the V gene TRBV10-3; TRBD1 matches at 7 bases. The CDR3 has 15 amino acids. V gave up 3 bases and J gave up 4 bases; unmatched junction bases: 9. Germline assignment: CDR1 ENHRY and CDR2 SYGVKD.

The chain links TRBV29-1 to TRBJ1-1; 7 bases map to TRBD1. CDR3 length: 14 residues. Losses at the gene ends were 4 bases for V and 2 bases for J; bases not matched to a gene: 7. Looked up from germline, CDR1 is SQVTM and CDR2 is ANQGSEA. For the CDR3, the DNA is TGCAGCGTTGGACAGGGAGGGCTTAACACTGAAGCTTTCTTT. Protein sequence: CSVGQGGLNTEAFF.

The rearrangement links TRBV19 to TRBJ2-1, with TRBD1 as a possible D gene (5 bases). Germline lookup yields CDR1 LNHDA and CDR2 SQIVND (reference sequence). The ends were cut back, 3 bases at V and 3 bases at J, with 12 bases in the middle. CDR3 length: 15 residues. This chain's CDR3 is CASSIKVTGYNEQFF. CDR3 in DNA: TGTGCCAGTAGTATTAAGGTAACAGGCTACAATGAGCAGTTCTTC.

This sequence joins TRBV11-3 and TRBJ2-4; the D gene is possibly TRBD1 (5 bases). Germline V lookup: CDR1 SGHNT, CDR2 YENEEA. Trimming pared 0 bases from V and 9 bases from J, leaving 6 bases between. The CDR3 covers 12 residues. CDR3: CASSLDQGIQYF. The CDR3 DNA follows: TGTGCCAGCAGCTTAGATCAGGGCATTCAGTACTTC. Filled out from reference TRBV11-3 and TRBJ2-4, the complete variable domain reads EAGVVQSPRYKIIEKKQPVAFWCNPISGHNTLYWYLQNLGQGPELLIRYENEEAVDDSQLPKDRFSAERLKGVDSTLKIQPAELGDSAVYLCASSLDQGIQYFGAGTRLSVL.

CDR3 bases: TGTGCCAGCGGAGATGGGGGATGGGCTCAGCCCCAGCATTTT. It specifies CASGDGGWAQPQHF. The chain employs TRBV28 and TRBJ1-5; possibly TRBD1 for D (5 bases). Trimming removed 8 bases at V and 6 bases at J, with 17 bases between. The CDR3 spans 14 residues. From germline, CDR1 is MDHEN and CDR2 SYDVKM.

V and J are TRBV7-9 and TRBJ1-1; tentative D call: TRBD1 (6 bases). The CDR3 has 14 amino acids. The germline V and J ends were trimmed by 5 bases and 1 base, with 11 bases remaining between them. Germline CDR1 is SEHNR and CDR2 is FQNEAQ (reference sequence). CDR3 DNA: TGTGCCAGCAGCCAGACGACAGGGAACACTGAAGCTTTCTTT. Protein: CASSQTTGNTEAFF. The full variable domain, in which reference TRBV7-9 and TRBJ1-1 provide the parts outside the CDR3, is DTGVSQNPRHKITKRGQNVTFRCDPISEHNRLYWYRQTLGQGPEFLTYFQNEAQLEKSRLLSDRFSAERPKGSFSTLEIQRTEQGDSAMYLCASSQTTGNTEAFFGQGTRLTVV.

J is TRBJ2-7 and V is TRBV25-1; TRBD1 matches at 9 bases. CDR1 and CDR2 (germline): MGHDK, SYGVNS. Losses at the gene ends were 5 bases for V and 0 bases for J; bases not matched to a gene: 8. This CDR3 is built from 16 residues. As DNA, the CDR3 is TGTGCCAGCAGTACCCGTTGGGGACAGGGCTCCTACGAGCAGTACTTC. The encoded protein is CASSTRWGQGSYEQYF.

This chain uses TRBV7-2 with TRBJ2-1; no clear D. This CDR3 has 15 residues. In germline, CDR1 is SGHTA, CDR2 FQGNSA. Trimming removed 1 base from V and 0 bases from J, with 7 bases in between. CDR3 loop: CASSLESSSYNEQFF. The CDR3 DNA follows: TGTGCCAGCAGCTTAGAATCTAGCTCCTACAATGAGCAGTTCTTC.

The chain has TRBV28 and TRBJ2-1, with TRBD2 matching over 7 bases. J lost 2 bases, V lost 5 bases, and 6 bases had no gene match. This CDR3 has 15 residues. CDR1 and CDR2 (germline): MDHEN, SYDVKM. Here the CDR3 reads CASSLPSGTYNEQFF. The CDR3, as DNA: TGTGCCAGCAGTCTCCCTAGCGGAACCTACAATGAGCAGTTCTTC.

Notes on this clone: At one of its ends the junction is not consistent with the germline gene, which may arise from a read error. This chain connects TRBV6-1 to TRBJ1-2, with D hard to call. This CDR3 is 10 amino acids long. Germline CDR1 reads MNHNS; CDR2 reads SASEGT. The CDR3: CASSDEKNAF. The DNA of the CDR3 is TGTGCCAGCAGTGATGAGAAGAACGCCTTC.

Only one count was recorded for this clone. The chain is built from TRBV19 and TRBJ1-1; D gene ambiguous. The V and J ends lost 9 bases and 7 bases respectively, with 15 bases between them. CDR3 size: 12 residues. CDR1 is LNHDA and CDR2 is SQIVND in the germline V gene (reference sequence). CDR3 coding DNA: TGTGCCAGCGAAAGACTTCCGCGTGAAGCTTTCTTT. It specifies CASERLPREAFF.

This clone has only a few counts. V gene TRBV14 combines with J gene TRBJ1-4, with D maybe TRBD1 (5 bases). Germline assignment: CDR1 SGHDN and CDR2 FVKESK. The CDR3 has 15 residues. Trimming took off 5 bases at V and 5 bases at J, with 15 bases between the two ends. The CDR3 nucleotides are TGTGCCAGCAGCTATGGCCGCGGGGGAAATGAAAAACTGTTTTTT. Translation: CASSYGRGGNEKLFF.

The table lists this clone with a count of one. This chain's CDR3 is CASSNPHGGQETQYF. DNA for the CDR3: TGTGCCAGCAGCAACCCACACGGGGGGCAAGAGACCCAGTACTTC. V is TRBV27 and J is TRBJ2-5; TRBD2 aligns across 7 bases. V lost 6 bases, J lost 2 bases, and 9 bases stayed unmatched. Per the germline V gene, CDR1 is MNHEY and CDR2 is SMNVEV (reference sequence). This CDR3 contains 15 residues.

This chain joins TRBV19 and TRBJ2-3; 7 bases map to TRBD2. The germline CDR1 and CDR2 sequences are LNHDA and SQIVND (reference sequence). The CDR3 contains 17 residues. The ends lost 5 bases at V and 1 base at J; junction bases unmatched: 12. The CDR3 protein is CASSDWLAGAGTDTQYF. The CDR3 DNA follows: TGTGCCAGTAGTGACTGGTTGGCGGGAGCGGGCACAGATACGCAGTATTTT.

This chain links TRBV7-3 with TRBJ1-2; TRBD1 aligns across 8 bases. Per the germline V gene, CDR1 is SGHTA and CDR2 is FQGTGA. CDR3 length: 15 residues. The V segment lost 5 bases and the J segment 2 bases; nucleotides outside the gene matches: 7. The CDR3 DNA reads TGTGCCAGCAGCCCGGGGACAGGAGGGAACTATGGCTACACCTTC. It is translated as CASSPGTGGNYGYTF. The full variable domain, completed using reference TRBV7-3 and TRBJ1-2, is GAGVSQTPSNKVTEKGKYVELRCDPISGHTALYWYRQSLGQGPEFLIYFQGTGAADDSGLPNDRFFAVRPEGSVSTLKIQRTERGDSAVYLCASSPGTGGNYGYTFGSGTRLTVV.

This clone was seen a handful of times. CDR3 sequence reads: CASSLWAPTSGGRGNEQFF. The CDR3, as DNA: TGTGCCAGCAGCTTATGGGCCCCGACTAGCGGGGGCCGGGGCAATGAGCAGTTCTTC. V usage is TRBV7-3 and J usage is TRBJ2-1; 12 bases are shared with TRBD2. Germline CDR1 reads SGHTA; CDR2 reads FQGTGA. This CDR3 is 19 amino acids long. The J segment lost 6 bases and the V segment lost 2 bases, leaving 14 bases of the junction unmatched.

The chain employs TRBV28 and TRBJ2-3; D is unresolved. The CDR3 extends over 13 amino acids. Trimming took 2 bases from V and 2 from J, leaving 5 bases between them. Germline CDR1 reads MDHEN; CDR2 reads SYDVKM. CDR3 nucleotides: TGTGCCAGCAGTTTAACCCACACAGATACGCAGTATTTT. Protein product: CASSLTHTDTQYF. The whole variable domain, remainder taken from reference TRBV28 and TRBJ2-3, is DVKVTQSSRYLVKRTGEKVFLECVQDMDHENMFWYRQDPGLGLRLIYFSYDVKMKEKGDIPEGYSVSREKKERFSLILESASTNQTSMYLCASSLTHTDTQYFGPGTRLTVL.

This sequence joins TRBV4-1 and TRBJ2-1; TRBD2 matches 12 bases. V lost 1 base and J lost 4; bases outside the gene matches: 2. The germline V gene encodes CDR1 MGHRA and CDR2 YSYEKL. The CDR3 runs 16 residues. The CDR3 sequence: CASSQVGLAGYNEQFF. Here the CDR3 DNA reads TGCGCCAGCAGCCAAGTGGGACTAGCGGGTTACAATGAGCAGTTCTTC.

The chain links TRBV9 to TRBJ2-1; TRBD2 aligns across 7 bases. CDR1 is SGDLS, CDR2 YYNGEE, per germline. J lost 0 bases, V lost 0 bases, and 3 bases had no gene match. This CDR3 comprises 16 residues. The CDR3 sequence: CASSVGLANSYNEQFF. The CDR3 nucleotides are TGTGCCAGCAGCGTAGGACTAGCTAACTCCTACAATGAGCAGTTCTTC. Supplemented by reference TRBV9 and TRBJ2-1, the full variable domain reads DSGVTQTPKHLITATGQRVTLRCSPRSGDLSVYWYQQSLDQGLQFLIQYYNGEERAKGNILERFSAQQFPDLHSELNLSSLELGDSALYFCASSVGLANSYNEQFFGPGTRLTVL.

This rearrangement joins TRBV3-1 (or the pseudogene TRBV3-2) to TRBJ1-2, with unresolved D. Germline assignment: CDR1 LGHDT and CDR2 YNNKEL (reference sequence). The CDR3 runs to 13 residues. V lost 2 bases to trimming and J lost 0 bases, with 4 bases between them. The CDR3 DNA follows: TGTGCCAGCAGCCAAACTTCTAACTATGGCTACACCTTC. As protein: CASSQTSNYGYTF.

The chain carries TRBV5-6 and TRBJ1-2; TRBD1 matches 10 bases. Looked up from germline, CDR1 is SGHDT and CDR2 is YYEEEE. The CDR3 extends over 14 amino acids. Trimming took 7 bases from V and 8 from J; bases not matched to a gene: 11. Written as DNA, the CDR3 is TGTGCCAGCCGGGACAGGGGCCTCTTGGGGGGCTACACCTTC. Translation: CASRDRGLLGGYTF.

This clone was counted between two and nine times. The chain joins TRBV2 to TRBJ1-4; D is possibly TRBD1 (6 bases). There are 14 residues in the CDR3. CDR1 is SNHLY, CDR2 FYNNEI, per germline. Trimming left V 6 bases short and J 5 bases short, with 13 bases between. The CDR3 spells CASRGPTGNEKLFF. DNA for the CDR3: TGTGCCAGCAGGGGACCCACAGGGAATGAAAAACTGTTTTTT.

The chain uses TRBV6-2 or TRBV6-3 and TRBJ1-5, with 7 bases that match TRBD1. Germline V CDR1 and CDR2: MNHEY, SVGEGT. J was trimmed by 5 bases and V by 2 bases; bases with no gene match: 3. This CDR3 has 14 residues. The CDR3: CASSYEGQHQPQHF. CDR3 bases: TGTGCCAGCAGTTACGAGGGACAGCATCAGCCCCAGCATTTT.

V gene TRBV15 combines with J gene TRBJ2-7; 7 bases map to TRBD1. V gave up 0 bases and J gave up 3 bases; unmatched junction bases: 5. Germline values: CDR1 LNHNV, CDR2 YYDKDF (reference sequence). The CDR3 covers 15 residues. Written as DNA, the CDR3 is TGTGCCACCAGCAGAGAACCGACAGGGCACTACGAGCAGTACTTC. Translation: CATSREPTGHYEQYF.

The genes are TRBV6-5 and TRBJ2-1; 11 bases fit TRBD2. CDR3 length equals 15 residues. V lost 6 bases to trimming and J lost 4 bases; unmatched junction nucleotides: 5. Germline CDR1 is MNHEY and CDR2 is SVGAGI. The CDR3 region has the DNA TGTGCCAGCAGCTCAATAGCGGGAGGGTACAATGAGCAGTTCTTC. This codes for CASSSIAGGYNEQFF.

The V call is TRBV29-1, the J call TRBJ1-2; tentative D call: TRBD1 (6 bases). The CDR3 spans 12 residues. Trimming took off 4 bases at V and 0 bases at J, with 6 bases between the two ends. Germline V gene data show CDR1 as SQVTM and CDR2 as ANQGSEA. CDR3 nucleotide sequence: TGCAGCGTTGGACAGGCTAACTATGGCTACACCTTC. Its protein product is CSVGQANYGYTF.

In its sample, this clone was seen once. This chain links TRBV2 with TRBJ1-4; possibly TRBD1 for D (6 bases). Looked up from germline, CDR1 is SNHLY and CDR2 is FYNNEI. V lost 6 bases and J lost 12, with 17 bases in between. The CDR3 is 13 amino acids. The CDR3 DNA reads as TGTGCCAGCAGCCAGGGGCCCTTGCGCGAACTGTTTTTT. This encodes CASSQGPLRELFF.